This T cell receptor (beta chain) is drawn from a study of blood T cell repertoires in COVID-19. The wider study: Acute-phase and convalescent COVID-19 samples originated in the United States, Italy and Spain. From T cells, B-cell-depleted T cells, or PBMCs came the material, which was cDNA or gDNA.

Cohorts were based on clinical histories the participants reported. Germline V lookup: CDR1 GTSNPN, CDR2 SVGIG (reference sequence). This CDR3 has 14 residues. Trimming removed 2 bases from V and 4 bases from J; junction bases left unmatched: 7. As originally analysed: By means of reference gene primer amplification, nucleated cell counts were estimated. Clones were sequenced by immunoSEQ multiplex PCR, and TCRdb holds only the in-frame ones, with some missing. Clone size and the V and J calls come from that table; the DNA yielded D and trimming. The repertoire includes around 300,000 clones, 85% to 90% of them detected once, and 1.7% sits in the top ten.

The V gene is TRBV30, the J gene TRBJ2-7; 8 nucleotides align to TRBD2. The sample was PBMCs or T cells enriched from blood (not recorded which). This TCR was recovered from a woman in her late teens or twenties with acute COVID-19. CDR3 residues: CAWSKAGGQYEQYF. CDR3 coding DNA: TGTGCCTGGAGTAAGGCGGGGGGTCAATACGAGCAGTACTTC.